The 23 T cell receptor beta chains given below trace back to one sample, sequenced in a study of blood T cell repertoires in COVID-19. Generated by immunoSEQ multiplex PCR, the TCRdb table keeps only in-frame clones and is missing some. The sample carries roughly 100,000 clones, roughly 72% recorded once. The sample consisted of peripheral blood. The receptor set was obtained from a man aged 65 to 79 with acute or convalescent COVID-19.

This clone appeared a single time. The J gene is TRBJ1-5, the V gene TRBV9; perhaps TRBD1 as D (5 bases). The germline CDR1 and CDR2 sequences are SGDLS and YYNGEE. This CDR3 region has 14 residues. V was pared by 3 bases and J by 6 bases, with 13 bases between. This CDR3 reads CASSASGLGQPQHF. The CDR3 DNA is TGTGCCAGCAGCGCCTCAGGGTTGGGTCAGCCCCAGCATTTT.

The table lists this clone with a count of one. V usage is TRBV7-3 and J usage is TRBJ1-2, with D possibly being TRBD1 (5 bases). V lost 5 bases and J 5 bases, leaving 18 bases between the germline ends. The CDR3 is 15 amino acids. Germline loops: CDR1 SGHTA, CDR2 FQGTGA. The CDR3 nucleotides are TGTGCCAGCAGCCCACAGGCAGGGATCGGTTATGGCTACACCTTC. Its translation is CASSPQAGIGYGYTF.

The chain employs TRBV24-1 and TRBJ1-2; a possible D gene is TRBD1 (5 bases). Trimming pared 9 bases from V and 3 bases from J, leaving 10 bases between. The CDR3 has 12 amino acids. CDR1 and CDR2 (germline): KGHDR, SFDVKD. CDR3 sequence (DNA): TGTGCCACCCAGGGTGCAGACTATGGCTACACCTTC. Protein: CATQGADYGYTF.

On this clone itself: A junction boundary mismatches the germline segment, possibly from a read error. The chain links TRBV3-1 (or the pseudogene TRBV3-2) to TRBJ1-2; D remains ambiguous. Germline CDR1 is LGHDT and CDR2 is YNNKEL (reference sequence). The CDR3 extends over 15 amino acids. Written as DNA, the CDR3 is TGTGCCAGCAGCCAACAAGAGACTAGCCGACTTTCGGTTCAATTC. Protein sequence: CASSQQETSRLSVQF.

This CDR3 is CASRPTTANYGYTF. CDR3 bases: TGTGCCAGCAGACCTACGACAGCTAACTATGGCTACACCTTC. This chain links TRBV6-5 with TRBJ1-2; D possibly corresponds to TRBD1 (5 bases). CDR3 size: 14 residues. In germline, CDR1 is MNHEY, CDR2 SVGAGI. V lost 6 bases and J 0 bases, leaving 11 bases between the germline ends.

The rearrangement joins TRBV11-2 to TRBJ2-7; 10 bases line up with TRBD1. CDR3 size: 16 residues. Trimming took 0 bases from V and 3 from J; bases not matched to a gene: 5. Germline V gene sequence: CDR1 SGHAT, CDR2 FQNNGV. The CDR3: CASSLDRGQGFYEQYF. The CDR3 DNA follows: TGTGCCAGCAGCTTAGATAGGGGACAGGGGTTCTACGAGCAGTACTTC.

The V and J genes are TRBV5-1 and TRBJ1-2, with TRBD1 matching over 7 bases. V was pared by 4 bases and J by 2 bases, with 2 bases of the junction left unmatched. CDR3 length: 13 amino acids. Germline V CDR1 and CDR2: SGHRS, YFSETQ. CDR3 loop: CASSVGQNYGYTF. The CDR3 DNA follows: TGCGCCAGCAGCGTGGGACAGAACTATGGCTACACCTTC.

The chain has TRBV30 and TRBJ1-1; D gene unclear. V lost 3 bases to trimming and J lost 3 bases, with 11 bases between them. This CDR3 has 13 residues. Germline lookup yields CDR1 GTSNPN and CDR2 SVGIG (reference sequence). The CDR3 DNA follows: TGTGCCTGGAGAAAGGAGGGCTACACTGAAGCTTTCTTT. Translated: CAWRKEGYTEAFF.

The CDR3 loop is CSVKDGTGRFYTEAFF. The CDR3, as DNA: TGCAGCGTTAAGGATGGGACAGGTCGTTTTTACACTGAAGCTTTCTTT. The chain combines TRBV29-1 with TRBJ1-1; 8 bases fit TRBD1. J lost 3 bases, V lost 5 bases, and 14 bases had no gene match. The CDR3 totals 16 residues. The germline V gene has CDR1 SQVTM and CDR2 ANQGSEA.

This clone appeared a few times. The CDR3 sequence is CASSLLAGKNTGELFF. CDR3 sequence (DNA): TGTGCCAGCAGCTTACTGGCAGGGAAGAACACCGGGGAGCTGTTTTTT. The V gene is TRBV7-8, the J gene TRBJ2-2, with a tentative D call TRBD1 (5 bases). V was pared by 2 bases and J by 1 base, with 11 bases between. Germline V gene data show CDR1 as SGHVS and CDR2 as FQNEAQ. The CDR3 extends over 16 amino acids.

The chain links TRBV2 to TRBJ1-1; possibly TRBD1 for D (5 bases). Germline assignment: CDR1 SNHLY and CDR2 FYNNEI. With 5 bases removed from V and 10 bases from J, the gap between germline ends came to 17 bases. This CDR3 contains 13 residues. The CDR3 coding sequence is TGTGCCAGCAGTTCCCTTGGGTCGGGGGGAGCTTTCTTT. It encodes CASSSLGSGGAFF.

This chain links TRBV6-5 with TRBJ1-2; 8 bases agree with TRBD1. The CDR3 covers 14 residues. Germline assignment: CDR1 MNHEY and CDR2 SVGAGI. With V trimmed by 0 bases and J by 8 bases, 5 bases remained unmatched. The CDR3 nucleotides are TGTGCCAGCAGTTACTCGGGACAGGCCGGGGGCTACACCTTC. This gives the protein CASSYSGQAGGYTF.

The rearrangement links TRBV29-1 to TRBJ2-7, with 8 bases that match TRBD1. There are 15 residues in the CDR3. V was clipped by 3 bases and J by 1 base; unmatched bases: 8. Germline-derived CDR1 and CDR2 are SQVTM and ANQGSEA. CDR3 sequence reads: CSVERLDRASYEQYF. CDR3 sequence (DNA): TGCAGCGTTGAGCGATTGGACAGGGCGTCCTACGAGCAGTACTTC.

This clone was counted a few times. The DNA of the CDR3 is TGTGCCAGCAGTTCAACAGGGGGCGAGATGAACACTGAAGCTTTCTTT. Protein sequence: CASSSTGGEMNTEAFF. The J gene is TRBJ1-1, the V gene TRBV27; TRBD1 matches at 9 bases. The CDR3 is 16 amino acids. The germline gives CDR1 MNHEY, CDR2 SMNVEV (reference sequence). V was clipped by 4 bases and J by 0 bases; unmatched bases: 6.

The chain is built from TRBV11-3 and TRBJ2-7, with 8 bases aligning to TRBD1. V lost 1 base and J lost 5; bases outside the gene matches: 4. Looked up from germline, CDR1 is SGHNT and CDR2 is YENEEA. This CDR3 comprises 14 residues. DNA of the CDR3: TGTGCCAGCAGCTTAGGGACAGGGCACAACGAGCAGTACTTC. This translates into CASSLGTGHNEQYF.

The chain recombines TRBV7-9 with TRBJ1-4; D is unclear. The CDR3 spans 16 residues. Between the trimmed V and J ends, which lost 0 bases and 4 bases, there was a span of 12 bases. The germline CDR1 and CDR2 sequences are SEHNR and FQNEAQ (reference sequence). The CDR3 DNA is TGTGCCAGCAGCTTAGCGCGAAGGCCTAGTAATGAAAAACTGTTTTTT. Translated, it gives CASSLARRPSNEKLFF.

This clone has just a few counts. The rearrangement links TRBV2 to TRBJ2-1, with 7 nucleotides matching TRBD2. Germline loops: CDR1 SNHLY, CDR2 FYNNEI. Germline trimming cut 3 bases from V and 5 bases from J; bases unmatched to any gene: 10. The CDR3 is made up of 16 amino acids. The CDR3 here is CASSDSLGLGDNEQFF. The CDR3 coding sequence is TGTGCCAGCAGTGATTCACTTGGACTAGGGGACAATGAGCAGTTCTTC.

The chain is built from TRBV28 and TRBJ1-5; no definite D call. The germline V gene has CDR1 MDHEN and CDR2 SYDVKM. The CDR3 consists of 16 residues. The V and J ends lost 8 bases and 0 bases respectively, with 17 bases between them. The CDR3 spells CASALKGGNSNQPQHF. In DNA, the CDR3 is TGTGCCAGCGCGCTAAAGGGAGGGAATAGCAATCAGCCCCAGCATTTT.

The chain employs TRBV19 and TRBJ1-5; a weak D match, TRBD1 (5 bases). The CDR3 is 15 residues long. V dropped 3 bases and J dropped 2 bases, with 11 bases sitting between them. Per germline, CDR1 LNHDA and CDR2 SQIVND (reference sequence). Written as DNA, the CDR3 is TGTGCCAGTAGTATCACAGGCCGGGGCAATCAGCCCCAGCATTTT. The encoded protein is CASSITGRGNQPQHF.

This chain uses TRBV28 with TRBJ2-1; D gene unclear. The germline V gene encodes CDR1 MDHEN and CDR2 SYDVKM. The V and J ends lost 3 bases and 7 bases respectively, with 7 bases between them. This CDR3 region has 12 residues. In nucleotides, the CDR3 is TGTGCCAGCAGTTTGTGGCAGAATGAGCAGTTCTTC. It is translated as CASSLWQNEQFF.

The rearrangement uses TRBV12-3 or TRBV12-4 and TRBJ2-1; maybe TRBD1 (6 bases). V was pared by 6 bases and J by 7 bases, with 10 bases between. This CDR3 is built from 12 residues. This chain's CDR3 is CASSTQGNEQFF. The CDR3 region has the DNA TGTGCCAGCAGCACACAGGGAAATGAGCAGTTCTTC.

DNA of the CDR3: TGTGCCAGCAGCCAAATCCAAAGCCCCTATGGCTACACCTTC. Amino acids: CASSQIQSPYGYTF. The rearrangement links TRBV3-1 (or the pseudogene TRBV3-2) to TRBJ1-2, with D unresolved. The length of the CDR3 is 14 residues. The V gene lost 2 bases and the J gene lost 4 bases, with 11 bases spanning the gap. The germline CDR1 and CDR2 sequences are LGHDT and YNNKEL (reference sequence).

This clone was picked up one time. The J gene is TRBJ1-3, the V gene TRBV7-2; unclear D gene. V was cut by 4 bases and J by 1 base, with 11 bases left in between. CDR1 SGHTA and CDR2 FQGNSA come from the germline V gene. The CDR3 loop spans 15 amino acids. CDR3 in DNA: TGTGCCAGCAGCTCCCTTAGCGGTTCTGGAAACACCATATATTTT. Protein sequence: CASSSLSGSGNTIYF.